The source of this T cell receptor (beta chain) is a study of blood T cells in healthy people across ages. Study summary: For every two T cells, template switching captured about one barcoded beta molecule. Regarding the study as a whole: Possibly confounding the expanded clonotype changes was the fact that donor CMV status was unknown.

CDR3 length equals 12 residues. The ends were cut back, 0 bases at V and 8 bases at J, with 5 bases in the middle. Germline V gene sequence: CDR1 DFQATT, CDR2 SNEGSKA (reference sequence). Through a sample-barcoded 5' primer and a J-beta primer mix, a second PCR was run for roughly 6 to 12 cycles. A single record per CDR3 protein comes from TCRdb applying MiXCR to the 5' RACE reads. The table has approximately 730,000 distinct CDR3 sequences, about 42% seen once; the top ten hold less than 25%. About this clonotype itself: Its antigen is unidentified.

The V gene is TRBV20-1, the J gene TRBJ1-6; D gene unclear. This TCR was recovered from a woman aged 55-70 years in good health. Sequencing was carried out using blood. As DNA, the CDR3 is TGCAGTGCTAGAGATGCGGATTCACCCCTCCACTTT. This sequence encodes CSARDADSPLHF.